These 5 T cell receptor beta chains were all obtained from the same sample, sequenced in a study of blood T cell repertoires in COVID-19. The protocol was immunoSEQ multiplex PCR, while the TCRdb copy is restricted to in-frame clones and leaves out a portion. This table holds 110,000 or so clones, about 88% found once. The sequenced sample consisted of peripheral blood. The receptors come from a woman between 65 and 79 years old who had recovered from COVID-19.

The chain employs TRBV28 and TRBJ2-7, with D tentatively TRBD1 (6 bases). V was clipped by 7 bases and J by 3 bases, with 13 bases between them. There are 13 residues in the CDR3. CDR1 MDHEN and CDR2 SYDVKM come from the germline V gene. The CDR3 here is CASTGGRNYEQYF. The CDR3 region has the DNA TGTGCCAGCACTGGGGGCCGAAACTACGAGCAGTACTTC.

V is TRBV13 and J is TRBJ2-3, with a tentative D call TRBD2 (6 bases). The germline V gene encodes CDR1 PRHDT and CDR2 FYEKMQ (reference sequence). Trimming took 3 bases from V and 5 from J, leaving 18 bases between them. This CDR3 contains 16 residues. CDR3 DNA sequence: TGTGCCAGCAGCTTTCCCAGCGGCTTGGGGGGAGATACGCAGTATTTT. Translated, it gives CASSFPSGLGGDTQYF.

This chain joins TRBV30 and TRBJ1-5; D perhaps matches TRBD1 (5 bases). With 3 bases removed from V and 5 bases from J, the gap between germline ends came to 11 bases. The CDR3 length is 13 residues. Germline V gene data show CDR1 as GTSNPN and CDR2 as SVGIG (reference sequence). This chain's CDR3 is CAWSRSGYQPQHF. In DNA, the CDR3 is TGTGCCTGGAGCCGGTCAGGGTATCAGCCCCAGCATTTT. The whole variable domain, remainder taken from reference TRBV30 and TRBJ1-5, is SQTIHQWPATLVQPVGSPLSLECTVEGTSNPNLYWYRQAAGRGLQLLFYSVGIGQISSEVPQNLSASRPQDRQFILSSKKLLLSDSGFYLCAWSRSGYQPQHFGDGTRLSIL.

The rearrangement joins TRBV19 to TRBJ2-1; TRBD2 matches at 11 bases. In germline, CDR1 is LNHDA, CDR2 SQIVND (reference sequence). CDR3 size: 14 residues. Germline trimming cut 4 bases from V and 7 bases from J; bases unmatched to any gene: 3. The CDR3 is CASSKLAGANEQFF. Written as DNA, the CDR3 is TGTGCCAGTAGTAAACTAGCGGGAGCAAATGAGCAGTTCTTC.

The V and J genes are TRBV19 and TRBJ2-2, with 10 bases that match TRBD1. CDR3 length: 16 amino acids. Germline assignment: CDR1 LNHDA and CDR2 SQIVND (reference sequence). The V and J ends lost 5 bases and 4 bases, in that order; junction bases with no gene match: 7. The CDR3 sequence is CASSRGTGDRTGELFF. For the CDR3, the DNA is TGTGCCAGTAGTCGAGGGACAGGGGACCGCACCGGGGAGCTGTTTTTT.